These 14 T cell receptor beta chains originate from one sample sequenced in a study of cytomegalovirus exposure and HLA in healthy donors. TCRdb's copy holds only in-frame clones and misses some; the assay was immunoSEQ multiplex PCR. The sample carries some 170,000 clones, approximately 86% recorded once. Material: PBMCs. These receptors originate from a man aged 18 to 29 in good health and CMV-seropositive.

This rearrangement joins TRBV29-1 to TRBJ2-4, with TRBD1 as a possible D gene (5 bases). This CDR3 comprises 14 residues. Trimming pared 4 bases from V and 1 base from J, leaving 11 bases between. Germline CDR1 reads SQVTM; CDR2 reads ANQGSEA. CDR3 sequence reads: CSVARVGAKNIQYF. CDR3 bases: TGCAGCGTTGCCAGGGTTGGGGCCAAAAACATTCAGTACTTC.

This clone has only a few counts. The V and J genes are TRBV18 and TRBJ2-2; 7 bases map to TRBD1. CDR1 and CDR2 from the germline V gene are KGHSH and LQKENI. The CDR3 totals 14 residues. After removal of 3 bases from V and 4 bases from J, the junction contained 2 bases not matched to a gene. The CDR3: CASSPTGATGELFF. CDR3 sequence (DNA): TGTGCCAGCTCACCCACAGGGGCCACCGGGGAGCTGTTTTTT.

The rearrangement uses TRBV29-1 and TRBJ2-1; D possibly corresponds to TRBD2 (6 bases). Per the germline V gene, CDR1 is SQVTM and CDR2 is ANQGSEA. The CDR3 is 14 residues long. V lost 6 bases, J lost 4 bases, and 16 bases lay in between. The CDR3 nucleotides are TGCAGCGTACGGTTGCTAGCGCAGTACAATGAGCAGTTCTTC. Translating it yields CSVRLLAQYNEQFF.

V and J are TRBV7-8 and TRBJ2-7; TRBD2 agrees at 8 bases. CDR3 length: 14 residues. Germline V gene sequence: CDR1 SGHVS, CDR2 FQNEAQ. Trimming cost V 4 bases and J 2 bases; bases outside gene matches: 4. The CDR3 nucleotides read TGTGCCAGCAGCTACGGGGGGGACACCTACGAGCAGTACTTC. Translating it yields CASSYGGDTYEQYF.

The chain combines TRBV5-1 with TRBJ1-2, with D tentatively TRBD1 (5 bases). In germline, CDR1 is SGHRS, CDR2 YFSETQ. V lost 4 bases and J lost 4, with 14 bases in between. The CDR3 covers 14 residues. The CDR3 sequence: CASSDVQVGYGYTF. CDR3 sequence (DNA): TGCGCCAGCAGCGATGTACAGGTGGGCTATGGCTACACCTTC. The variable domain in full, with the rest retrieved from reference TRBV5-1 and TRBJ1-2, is KAGVTQTPRYLIKTRGQQVTLSCSPISGHRSVSWYQQTPGQGLQFLFEYFSETQRNKGNFPGRFSGRQFSNSRSEMNVSTLELGDSALYLCASSDVQVGYGYTFGSGTRLTVV.

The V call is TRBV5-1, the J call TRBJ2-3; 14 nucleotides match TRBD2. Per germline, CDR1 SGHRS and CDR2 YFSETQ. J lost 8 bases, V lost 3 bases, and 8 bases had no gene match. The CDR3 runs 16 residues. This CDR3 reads CASSSVWTSGGPTQYF. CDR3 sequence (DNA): TGCGCCAGCAGCTCGGTTTGGACTAGCGGGGGGCCTACGCAGTATTTT.

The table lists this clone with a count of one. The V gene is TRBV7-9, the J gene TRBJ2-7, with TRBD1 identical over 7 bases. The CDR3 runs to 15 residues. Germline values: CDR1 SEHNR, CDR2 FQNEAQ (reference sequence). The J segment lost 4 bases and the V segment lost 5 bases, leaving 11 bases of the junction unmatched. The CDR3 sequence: CASSHEGARNYEQYF. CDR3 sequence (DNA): TGTGCCAGCAGCCACGAGGGGGCGCGGAATTACGAGCAGTACTTC.

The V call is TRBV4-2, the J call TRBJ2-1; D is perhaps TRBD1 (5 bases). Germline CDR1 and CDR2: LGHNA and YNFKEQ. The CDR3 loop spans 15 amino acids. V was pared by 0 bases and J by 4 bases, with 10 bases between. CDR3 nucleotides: TGTGCCAGCAGCCAAGAGGGGCGAGTTTACAATGAGCAGTTCTTC. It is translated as CASSQEGRVYNEQFF.

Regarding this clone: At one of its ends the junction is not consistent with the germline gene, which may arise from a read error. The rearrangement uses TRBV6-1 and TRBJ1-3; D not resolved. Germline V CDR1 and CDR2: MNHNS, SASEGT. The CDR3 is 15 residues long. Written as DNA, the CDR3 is TGTGCCAGCGGTGAAATCCAAAACTCTGGAAACACCATATATTTT. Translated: CASGEIQNSGNTIYF.

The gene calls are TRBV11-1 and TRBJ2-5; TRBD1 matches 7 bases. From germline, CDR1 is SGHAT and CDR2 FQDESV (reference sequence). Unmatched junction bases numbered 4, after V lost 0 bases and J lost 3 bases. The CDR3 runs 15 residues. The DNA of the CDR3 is TGTGCCAGCAGCTTAGCGGGACAGAGAGAAGAGACCCAGTACTTC. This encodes CASSLAGQREETQYF.

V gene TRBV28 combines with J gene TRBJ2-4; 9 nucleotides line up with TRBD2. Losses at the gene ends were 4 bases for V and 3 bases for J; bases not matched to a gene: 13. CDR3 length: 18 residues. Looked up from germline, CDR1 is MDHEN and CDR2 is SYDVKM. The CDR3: CASSWGVRLAEGKNIQYF. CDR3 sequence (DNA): TGTGCCAGCAGTTGGGGGGTTCGACTAGCGGAAGGCAAAAACATTCAGTACTTC.

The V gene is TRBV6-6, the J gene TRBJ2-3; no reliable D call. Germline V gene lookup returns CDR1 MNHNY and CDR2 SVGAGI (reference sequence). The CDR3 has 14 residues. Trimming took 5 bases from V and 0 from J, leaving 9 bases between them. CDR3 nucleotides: TGTGCCAGCAGTCCGCTAACTAGCACAGATACGCAGTATTTT. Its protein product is CASSPLTSTDTQYF.

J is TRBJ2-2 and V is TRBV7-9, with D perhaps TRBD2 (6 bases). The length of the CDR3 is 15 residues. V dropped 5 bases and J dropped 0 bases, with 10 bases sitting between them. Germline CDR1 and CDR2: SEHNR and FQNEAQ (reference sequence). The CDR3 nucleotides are TGTGCCAGCAGCGCGGGGTCAACGAACACCGGGGAGCTGTTTTTT. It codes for CASSAGSTNTGELFF. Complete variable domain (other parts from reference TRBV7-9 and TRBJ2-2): DTGVSQNPRHKITKRGQNVTFRCDPISEHNRLYWYRQTLGQGPEFLTYFQNEAQLEKSRLLSDRFSAERPKGSFSTLEIQRTEQGDSAMYLCASSAGSTNTGELFFGEGSRLTVL.

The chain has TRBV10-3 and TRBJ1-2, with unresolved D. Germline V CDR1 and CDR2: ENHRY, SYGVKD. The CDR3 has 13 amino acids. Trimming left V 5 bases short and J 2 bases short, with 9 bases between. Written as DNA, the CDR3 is TGTGCCATCAGTTCCGGAGGGAACTATGGCTACACCTTC. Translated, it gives CAISSGGNYGYTF.